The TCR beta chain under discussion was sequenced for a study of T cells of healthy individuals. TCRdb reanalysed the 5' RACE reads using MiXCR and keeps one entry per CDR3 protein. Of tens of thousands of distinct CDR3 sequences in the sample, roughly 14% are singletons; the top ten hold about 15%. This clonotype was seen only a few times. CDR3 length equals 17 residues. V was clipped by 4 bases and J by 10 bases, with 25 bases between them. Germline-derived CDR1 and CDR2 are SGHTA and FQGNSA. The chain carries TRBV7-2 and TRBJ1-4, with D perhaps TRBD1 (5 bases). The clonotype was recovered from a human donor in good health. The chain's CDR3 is CASSSSGVQRGGGKLFF. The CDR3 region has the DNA TGTGCCAGCAGCTCTAGTGGGGTGCAAAGGGGCGGTGGAAAACTGTTTTTT.